Listed below are T cell receptor beta chains from one sample, sequenced in a study of shared T cell receptors in the human thymus. TCRdb keeps only in-frame clones here, not all; method: immunoSEQ multiplex PCR. The repertoire has more than 550,000 clones, about 90% of them found once; the top ten carry roughly 0.0086%. This sample also belongs to another study, concerning human thymus T cells.

The specimen sequenced was thymocytes. Every receptor here comes from a boy less than two years old with a congenital heart defect. CDR3s leave out the opening cysteine and the closing phenylalanine or tryptophan. A row's size may be missing; if present it is once, few, many or a size class.

V | size | CDR3
TRBV5-1 | once | ASSFRDRSPNEQF
TRBV5-4 | - | ASPPGGGDSYEQY
TRBV7-3 | - | ASSPGDREASGYT
TRBV27 | - | ASSLGVKTDRATYNEQF
TRBV9 | few | ASSVGDRPSTDTQY
TRBV20-1 | once | SAPINTEAF
TRBV20-1 | few | SAPGCTEAF
TRBV28 | few | ASALRGRLYEQY
TRBV27 | - | ASSATRDRDEKLF
TRBV5-1 | - | ASNNRTGERDTQY
TRBV7-9 | - | ASSETRFGRGVPKYAF
TRBV7-6 | - | ASSQDRDTEAF
TRBV28 | few | ASSLSDSSNYGYT
TRBV7-8 | - | ASSLDNLYIQY
TRBV19 | - | ASSISGTGARVYGYT
TRBV28 | - | ASSFGPGGGEARGVYQPQH
TRBV5-4 | - | AGKEGLLTDTQY
TRBV6-6 | - | ASSQTGDQPQH
TRBV7-2 | once | ASSLRGSGANVLT
TRBV12-2 | - | ASRFKETQY
TRBV9 | - | ASSVEHGEQF
TRBV19 | - | ASSMCTVRDTQY
TRBV5-6 | - | ASSLGSSIMTYEQY
TRBV6-5 | - | ASSYSDRGRTEAF
TRBV28 | - | ASSPSILTPRDTEAF
TRBV28 | - | ASTPGLGGEFYGYT
TRBV5-6 | - | ASSSLDRADYEQY
TRBV28 | - | ASSLRLVLIEQY
TRBV10-2 | - | ASSDPGDAQY
TRBV15 | - | ATSRDETRGGNTIY
TRBV19 | - | ASRGWTAGNSPLH
TRBV2 | - | ASRAYRVWSNQPQH
TRBV5-4 | - | ASRTRDRVSGTDTQY
TRBV12-5 | - | ASGLTTNRVDQPQH
TRBV29-1 | - | SVVNRPPGAPLCNEQF
TRBV7-2 | - | ASSLDGDSYEQY
TRBV5-1 | - | ASSSPSFDEQY
TRBV7-2 | - | ASSRTDSYTGELF
TRBV2 | - | ASSEIKTSGGSYEQY
TRBV7-4 | - | ASSLDSTSAEPQY
TRBV7-9 | - | ASTRTGNTGELF
TRBV30 | - | AGNRGGTEAF
TRBV11-2 | - | ASSWEKGEGPLH
TRBV15 | - | ATSRERQGDTGGYT
TRBV7-9 | - | ASSHLRGNNSPLH
TRBV6-1 | once | ASRDTGGYT
TRBV7-6 | - | ASSHHPTSGRAHEQF
TRBV28 | - | ASTEVPPNYGYT
TRBV4-2 | - | ASSQVQGGNTEAF
TRBV7-8 | - | ASSFSRPGGEYEQY
TRBV7-9 | - | ASSSDSWSYEQY
TRBV4-1 | once | ASSPKSGREFNEQF